The TCR beta chain under discussion was sequenced for a study of blood T cells in healthy people across ages. General study points: Reliance upon unsorted PBMCs precluded definitive naive versus antigen-experienced comparison. Observed TCR beta diversity showed a strong correlation with the percentage of naive T cells as measured by flow cytometry.

Through a sample-barcoded 5' primer and a J-beta primer mix, a second PCR was run for about 7 to 12 cycles. Each sample provided no less than 3 million CDR3-containing paired-end reads. Each CDR3 protein gets one entry after TCRdb re-called the 5' RACE reads with MiXCR. The sample lists approximately 810,000 distinct CDR3 sequences; under 30% were seen once. There were healthy Caucasian individuals from Russia, aged about 6 to 100, serving as donors. This CDR3 is 14 amino acids long. The V gene's germline CDR1 is SGHRS and CDR2 YFSETQ. For this clonotype: Its cognate antigen is unknown. A read error may produce the germline difference seen at one junction end.

This chain uses TRBV5-1 with TRBJ2-1; a weak D match, TRBD1 (6 bases). The clonotype comes from a woman of 80 years or more in good health. Sequenced: blood. CDR3 DNA: TGCGCCGGCAGCTTGAAGGAACAGGGTGGTGAGCAGTTCTTC. This sequence encodes CAGSLKEQGGEQFF.